Listed below are T cell receptor beta chains from one sample, sequenced in a study of CXCR3-negative and CXCR3-positive naive CD8 T cells. After re-calling the 5' RACE reads, TCRdb lists one entry per CDR3 protein, DNA absent. Its table records 130,000 to 150,000 distinct CDR3 sequences. Sequencing used naive CXCR3+ CD8+ T cells from blood. These receptor sequences come from a human donor in good health. Some clones in this sample may be carry-over from other donors' samples. The CDR3 runs from the conserved cysteine through the conserved F or W. Fields, in order: CDR3 protein, V gene, J gene, CDR3 length.

CDR3: CASSLIPGSYGYTF; V: TRBV27; J: TRBJ1-2; length: 14
CDR3: CASGLGGLTEAFF; V: TRBV25-1; J: TRBJ1-1; length: 13
CDR3: CATSESLPGTGSYEQYF; V: TRBV15; J: TRBJ2-7; length: 17
CDR3: CASSRPPGFPGNTIYF; V: TRBV28; J: TRBJ1-3; length: 16
CDR3: CASSRSDRSNQPQHF; V: TRBV7-9; J: TRBJ1-5; length: 15
CDR3: CASSQSAPGATYEQYF; V: TRBV4-1; J: TRBJ2-7; length: 16
CDR3: CSVVQGVGETQYF; V: TRBV29-1; J: TRBJ2-5; length: 13
CDR3: CASSLSTTFAGELFF; V: TRBV7-8; J: TRBJ2-2; length: 15
CDR3: CASSMGLAASYEQYF; V: TRBV7-2; J: TRBJ2-7; length: 15
CDR3: CSALRTSGGSSYEQYF; V: TRBV20-1; J: TRBJ2-7; length: 16
CDR3: CASSQGRGGPNEQFF; V: TRBV14; J: TRBJ2-1; length: 15
CDR3: CASSQALTGKAPLHF; V: TRBV4-3; J: TRBJ1-6; length: 15
CDR3: CASSYGTADEQYF; V: TRBV7-6; J: TRBJ2-7; length: 13
CDR3: CASREGSGELFF; V: TRBV12-3/TRBV12-4; J: TRBJ2-2; length: 12
CDR3: CASSYGQQNTGELFF; V: TRBV6-5; J: TRBJ2-2; length: 15
CDR3: CASSLGPGQDGDTQYF; V: TRBV11-2; J: TRBJ2-3; length: 16
CDR3: CASSLIGALDTQYF; V: TRBV5-6; J: TRBJ2-3; length: 14
CDR3: CASSSGTGSYNEQFF; V: TRBV25-1; J: TRBJ2-1; length: 15
CDR3: CSASEISGGYEQYF; V: TRBV20-1; J: TRBJ2-7; length: 14
CDR3: CSVNGLLQGEGDYTF; V: TRBV29-1; J: TRBJ1-2; length: 15
CDR3: CASRDQRRSAYEQYF; V: TRBV28; J: TRBJ2-7; length: 15
CDR3: CASSEDSTTYSYNEQFF; V: TRBV5-1; J: TRBJ2-1; length: 17
CDR3: CSARPPATGELFF; V: TRBV20-1; J: TRBJ2-2; length: 13
CDR3: CASSPIRGLKIYNEQFF; V: TRBV28; J: TRBJ2-1; length: 17
CDR3: CASSLEAGKETQYF; V: TRBV5-1; J: TRBJ2-5; length: 14
CDR3: CSASPTWASGGAPAEQYF; V: TRBV20-1; J: TRBJ2-7; length: 18
CDR3: CASSGPQVSNQPQHF; V: TRBV12-3/TRBV12-4; J: TRBJ1-5; length: 15
CDR3: CASSYGVEGSYNEQFF; V: TRBV6-5; J: TRBJ2-1; length: 16
CDR3: CASSRGGDTHPRSSGANVLTF; V: TRBV7-9; J: TRBJ2-6; length: 21
CDR3: CASSSVLAGGSYNEQFF; V: TRBV5-1; J: TRBJ2-1; length: 17
CDR3: CASSLPGQPTYEQYF; V: TRBV3-1; J: TRBJ2-7; length: 15
CDR3: CASTLGTGGSEQYF; V: TRBV28; J: TRBJ2-7; length: 14
CDR3: CASSLEWREDLEQFF; V: TRBV7-9; J: TRBJ2-1; length: 15
CDR3: CASSSWGQGDRTSYNEQFF; V: TRBV11-3; J: TRBJ2-1; length: 19
CDR3: CASSQVPLDEQYF; V: TRBV3-1; J: TRBJ2-7; length: 13
CDR3: CASSQDSWSPLGEKLFF; V: TRBV14; J: TRBJ1-4; length: 17
CDR3: CASSRGGGTGEYNEQFF; V: TRBV4-2; J: TRBJ2-1; length: 17
CDR3: CASSLRGLRNEQFF; V: TRBV28; J: TRBJ2-1; length: 14
CDR3: CASRALAGGSGNTIYF; V: TRBV28; J: TRBJ1-3; length: 16
CDR3: CASSLRDPNEQFF; V: TRBV7-2; J: TRBJ2-1; length: 13
CDR3: CASSVSPGAKYNSPLHF; V: TRBV7-6; J: TRBJ1-6; length: 17
CDR3: CASGSGTGAYEQYF; V: TRBV12-5; J: TRBJ2-7; length: 14
CDR3: CASTQTTGNGELFF; V: TRBV28; J: TRBJ2-2; length: 14
CDR3: CSARGGTGKQPQHF; V: TRBV20-1; J: TRBJ1-5; length: 14
CDR3: CASSYKVGYNEQFF; V: TRBV7-9; J: TRBJ2-1; length: 14